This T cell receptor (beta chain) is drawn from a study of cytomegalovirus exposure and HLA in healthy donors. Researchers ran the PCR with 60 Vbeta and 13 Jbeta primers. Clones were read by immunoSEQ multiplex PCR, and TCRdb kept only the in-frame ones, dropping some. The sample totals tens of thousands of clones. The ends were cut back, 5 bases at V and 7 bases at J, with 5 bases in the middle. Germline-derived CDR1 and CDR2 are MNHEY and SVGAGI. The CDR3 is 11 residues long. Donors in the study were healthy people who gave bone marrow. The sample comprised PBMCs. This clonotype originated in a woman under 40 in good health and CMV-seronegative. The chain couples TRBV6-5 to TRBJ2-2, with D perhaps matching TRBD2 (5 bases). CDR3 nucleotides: TGTGCCAGCAGTGGAGGCGGGGAGCTGTTTTTT. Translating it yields CASSGGGELFF.